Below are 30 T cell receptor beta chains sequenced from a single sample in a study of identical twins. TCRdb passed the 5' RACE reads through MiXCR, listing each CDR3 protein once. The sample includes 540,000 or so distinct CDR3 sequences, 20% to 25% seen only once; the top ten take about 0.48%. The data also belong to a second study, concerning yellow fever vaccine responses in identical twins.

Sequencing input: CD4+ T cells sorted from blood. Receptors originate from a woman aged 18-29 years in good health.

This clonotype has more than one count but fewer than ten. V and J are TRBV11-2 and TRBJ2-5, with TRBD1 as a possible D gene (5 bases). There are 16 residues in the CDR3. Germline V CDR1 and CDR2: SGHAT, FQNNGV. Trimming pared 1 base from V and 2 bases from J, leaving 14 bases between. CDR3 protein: CASSLVGRGNQETQYF. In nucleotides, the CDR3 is TGTGCCAGCAGCTTAGTGGGTAGGGGAAATCAAGAGACCCAGTACTTC.

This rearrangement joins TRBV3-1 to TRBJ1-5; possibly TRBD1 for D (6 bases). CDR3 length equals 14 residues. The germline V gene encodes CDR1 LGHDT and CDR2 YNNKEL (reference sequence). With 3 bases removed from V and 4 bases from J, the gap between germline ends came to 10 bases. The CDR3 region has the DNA TGTGCCAGCAGCCACTCTACAGGGAATCAGCCCCAGCATTTT. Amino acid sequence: CASSHSTGNQPQHF. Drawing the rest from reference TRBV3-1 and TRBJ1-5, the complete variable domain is DTAVSQTPKYLVTQMGNDKSIKCEQNLGHDTMYWYKQDSKKFLKIMFSYNNKELIINETVPNRFSPKSPDKAHLNLHINSLELGDSAVYFCASSHSTGNQPQHFGDGTRLSIL.

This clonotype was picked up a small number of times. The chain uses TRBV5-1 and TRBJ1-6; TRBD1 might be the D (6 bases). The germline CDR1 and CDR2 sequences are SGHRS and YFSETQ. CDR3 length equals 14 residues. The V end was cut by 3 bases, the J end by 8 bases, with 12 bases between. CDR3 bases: TGCGCCAGCAGCTCTCTAAGGGGGGATTCACCCCTCCACTTT. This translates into CASSSLRGDSPLHF.

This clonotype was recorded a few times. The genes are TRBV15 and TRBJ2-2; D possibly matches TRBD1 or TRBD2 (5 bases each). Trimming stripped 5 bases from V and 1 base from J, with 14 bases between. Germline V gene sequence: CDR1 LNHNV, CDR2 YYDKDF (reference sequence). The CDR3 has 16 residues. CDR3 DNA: TGTGCCACCAGCTTCCCCGGGACGGTGAACACCGGGGAGCTGTTTTTT. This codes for CATSFPGTVNTGELFF. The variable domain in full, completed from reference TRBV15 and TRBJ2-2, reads DAMVIQNPRYQVTQFGKPVTLSCSQTLNHNVMYWYQQKSSQAPKLLFHYYDKDFNNEADTPDNFQSRRPNTSFCFLDIRSPGLGDTAMYLCATSFPGTVNTGELFFGEGSRLTVL.

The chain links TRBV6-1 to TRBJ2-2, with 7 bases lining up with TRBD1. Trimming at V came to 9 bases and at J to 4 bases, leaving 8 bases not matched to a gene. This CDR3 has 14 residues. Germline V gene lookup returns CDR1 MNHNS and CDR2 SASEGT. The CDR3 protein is CASYRDSSTGELFF. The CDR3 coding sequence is TGTGCCAGTTACCGGGACAGTTCCACCGGGGAGCTGTTTTTT.

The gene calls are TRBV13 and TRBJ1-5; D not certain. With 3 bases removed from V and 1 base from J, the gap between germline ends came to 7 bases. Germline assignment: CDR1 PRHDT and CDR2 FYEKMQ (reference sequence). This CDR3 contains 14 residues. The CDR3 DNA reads TGTGCCAGCAGCTTTCAGGCAAGCAATCAGCCCCAGCATTTT. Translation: CASSFQASNQPQHF.

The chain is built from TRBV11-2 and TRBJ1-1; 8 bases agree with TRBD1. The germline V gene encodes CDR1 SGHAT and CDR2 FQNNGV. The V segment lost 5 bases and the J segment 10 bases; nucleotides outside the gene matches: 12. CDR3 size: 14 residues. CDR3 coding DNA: TGTGCCAGCAGCCCAAGGAGGACAGGGACTTCAGCTTTCTTT. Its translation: CASSPRRTGTSAFF. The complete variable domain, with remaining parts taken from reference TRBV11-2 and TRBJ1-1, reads EAGVAQSPRYKIIEKRQSVAFWCNPISGHATLYWYQQILGQGPKLLIQFQNNGVVDDSQLPKDRFSAERLKGVDSTLKIQPAKLEDSAVYLCASSPRRTGTSAFFGQGTRLTVV.

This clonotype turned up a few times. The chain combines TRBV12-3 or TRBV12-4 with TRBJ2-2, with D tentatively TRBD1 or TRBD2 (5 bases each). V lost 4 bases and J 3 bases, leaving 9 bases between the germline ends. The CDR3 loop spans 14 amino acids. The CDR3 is CASSSGGYTGELFF. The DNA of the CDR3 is TGTGCCAGCAGTTCTGGGGGTTACACCGGGGAGCTGTTTTTT.

CDR3 in DNA: TGTGCCAGCAGTACCACCACTTGGGGACAGGGCGGGGGTGAGCAGTTCTTC. It yields the protein CASSTTTWGQGGGEQFF. The chain combines TRBV6-1 with TRBJ2-1, with 9 nucleotides matching TRBD1. V trimming: 5 bases; J trimming: 9 bases; junction bases outside the gene matches: 17. The CDR3 is 17 amino acids. CDR1 is MNHNS and CDR2 is SASEGT in the germline V gene.

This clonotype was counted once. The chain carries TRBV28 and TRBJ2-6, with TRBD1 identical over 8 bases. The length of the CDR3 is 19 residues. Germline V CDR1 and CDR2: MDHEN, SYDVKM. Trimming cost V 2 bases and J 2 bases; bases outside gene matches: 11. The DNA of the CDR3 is TGTGCCAGCAGTTTACTTCTGGGTCAGGGGGCCACTGGGGCCAACGTCCTGACTTTC. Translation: CASSLLLGQGATGANVLTF.

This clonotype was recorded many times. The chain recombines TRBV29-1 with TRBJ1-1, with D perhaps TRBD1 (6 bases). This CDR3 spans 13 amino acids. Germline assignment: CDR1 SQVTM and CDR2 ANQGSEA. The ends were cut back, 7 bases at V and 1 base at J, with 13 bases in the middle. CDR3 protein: CSGTQGGNTEAFF. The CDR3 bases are TGCAGCGGTACACAGGGAGGGAACACTGAAGCTTTCTTT.

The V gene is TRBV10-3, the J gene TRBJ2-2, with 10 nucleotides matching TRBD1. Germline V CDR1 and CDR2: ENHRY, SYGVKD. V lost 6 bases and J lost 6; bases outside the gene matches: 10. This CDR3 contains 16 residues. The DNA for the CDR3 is TGTGCCATCAGCCTGACAGGGGGCGCGACCTCCGGGGAGCTGTTTTTT. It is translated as CAISLTGGATSGELFF.

CDR3 in amino acids: CASSSDLAAYEQYF. DNA for the CDR3: TGTGCCAGCAGCTCCGATTTAGCCGCTTACGAGCAGTACTTC. The chain recombines TRBV7-9 with TRBJ2-7, with D unclear. Trimming pared 4 bases from V and 4 bases from J, leaving 14 bases between. The CDR3 has 14 amino acids. CDR1 is SEHNR, CDR2 FQNEAQ, per germline (reference sequence).

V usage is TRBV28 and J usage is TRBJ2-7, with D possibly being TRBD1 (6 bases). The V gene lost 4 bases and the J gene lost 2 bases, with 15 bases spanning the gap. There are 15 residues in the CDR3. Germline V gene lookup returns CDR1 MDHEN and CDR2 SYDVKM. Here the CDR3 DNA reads TGTGCCAGCAGTTCCCGGGACACCAATCCCTACGAGCAGTACTTC. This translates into CASSSRDTNPYEQYF.

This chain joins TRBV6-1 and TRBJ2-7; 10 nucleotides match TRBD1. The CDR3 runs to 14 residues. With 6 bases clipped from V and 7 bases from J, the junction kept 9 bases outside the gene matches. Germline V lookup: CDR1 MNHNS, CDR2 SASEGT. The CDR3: CASREGDRGGEQYV. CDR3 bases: TGTGCCAGCAGGGAGGGGGACAGGGGTGGAGAGCAGTACGTC.

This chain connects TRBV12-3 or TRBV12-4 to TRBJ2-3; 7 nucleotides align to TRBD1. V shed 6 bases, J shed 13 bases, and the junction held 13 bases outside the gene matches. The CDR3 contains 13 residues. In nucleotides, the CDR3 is TGTGCCAGCAGATACGACCGACAGGGATGGGAGTATTTT. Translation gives CASRYDRQGWEYF.

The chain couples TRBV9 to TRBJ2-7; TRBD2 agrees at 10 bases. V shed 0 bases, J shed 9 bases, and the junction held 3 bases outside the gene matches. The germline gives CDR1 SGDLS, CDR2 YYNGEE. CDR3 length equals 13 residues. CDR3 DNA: TGTGCCAGCAGCGTAGGGTTAGCGGGAGGGCAGTACTTC. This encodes CASSVGLAGGQYF.

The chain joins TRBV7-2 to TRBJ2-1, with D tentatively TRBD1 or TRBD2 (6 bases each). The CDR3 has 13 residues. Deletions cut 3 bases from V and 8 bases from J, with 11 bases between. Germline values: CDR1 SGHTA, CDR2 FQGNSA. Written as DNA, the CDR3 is TGTGCCAGCAGCTTCCTGGGGGGCCATGAGCAGTTCTTC. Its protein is CASSFLGGHEQFF.

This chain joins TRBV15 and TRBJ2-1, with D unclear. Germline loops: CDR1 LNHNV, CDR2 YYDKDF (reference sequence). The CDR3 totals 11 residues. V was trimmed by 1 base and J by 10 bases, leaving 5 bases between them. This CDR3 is CATSRGLEQFF. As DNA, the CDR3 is TGTGCCACCAGCAGAGGTTTAGAGCAGTTCTTC.

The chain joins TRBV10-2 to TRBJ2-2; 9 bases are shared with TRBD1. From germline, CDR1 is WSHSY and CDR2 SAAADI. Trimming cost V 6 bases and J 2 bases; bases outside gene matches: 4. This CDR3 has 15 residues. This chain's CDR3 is CASSYTGGNTGELFF. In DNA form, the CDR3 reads TGCGCCAGCAGCTATACAGGGGGCAACACCGGGGAGCTGTTTTTT.

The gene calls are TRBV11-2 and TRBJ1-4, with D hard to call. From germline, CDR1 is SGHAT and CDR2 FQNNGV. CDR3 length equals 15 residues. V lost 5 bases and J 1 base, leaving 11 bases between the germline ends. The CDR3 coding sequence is TGTGCCAGCAGCGCTCGACCGGGAACTAATGAAAAACTGTTTTTT. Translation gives CASSARPGTNEKLFF.

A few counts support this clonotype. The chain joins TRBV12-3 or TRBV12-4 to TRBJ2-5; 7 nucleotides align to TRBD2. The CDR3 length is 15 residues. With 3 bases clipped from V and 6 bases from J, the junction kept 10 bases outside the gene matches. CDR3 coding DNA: TGTGCCAGCAGTTTGTTAGGGAGCGGGAAGAAGACCCAGTACTTC. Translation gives CASSLLGSGKKTQYF.

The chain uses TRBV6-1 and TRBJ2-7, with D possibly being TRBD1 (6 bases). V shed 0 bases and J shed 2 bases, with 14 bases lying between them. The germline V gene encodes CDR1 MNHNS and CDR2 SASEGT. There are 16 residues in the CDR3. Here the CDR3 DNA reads TGTGCCAGCAGTGAAGCAACAGGGTTTGGTCCCTACGAGCAGTACGTC. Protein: CASSEATGFGPYEQYV.

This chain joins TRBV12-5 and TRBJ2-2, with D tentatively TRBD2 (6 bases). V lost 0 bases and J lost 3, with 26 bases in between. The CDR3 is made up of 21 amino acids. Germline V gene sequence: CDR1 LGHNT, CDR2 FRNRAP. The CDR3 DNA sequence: TGTGCTAGTGGTTTGGTAGGATCCCGGGACTTCCAGGGATCGTACACCGGGGAGCTGTTTTTT. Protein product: CASGLVGSRDFQGSYTGELFF.

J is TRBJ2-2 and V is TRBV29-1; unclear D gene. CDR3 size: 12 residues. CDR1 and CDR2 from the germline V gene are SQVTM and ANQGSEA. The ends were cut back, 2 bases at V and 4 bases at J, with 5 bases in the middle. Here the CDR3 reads CSVEWLTGELFF. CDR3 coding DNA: TGCAGCGTTGAATGGCTCACCGGGGAGCTGTTTTTT.

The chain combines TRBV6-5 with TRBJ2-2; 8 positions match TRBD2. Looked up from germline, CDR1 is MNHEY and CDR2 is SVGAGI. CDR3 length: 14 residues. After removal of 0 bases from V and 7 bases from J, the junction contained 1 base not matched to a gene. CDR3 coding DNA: TGTGCCAGCAGTTACTCGCGGGAGGTCGGGGAGCTGTTTTTT. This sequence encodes CASSYSREVGELFF.

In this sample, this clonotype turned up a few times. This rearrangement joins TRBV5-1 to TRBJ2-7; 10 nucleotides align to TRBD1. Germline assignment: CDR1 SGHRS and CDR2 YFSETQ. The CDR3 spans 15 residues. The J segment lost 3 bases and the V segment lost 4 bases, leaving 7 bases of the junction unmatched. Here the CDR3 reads CASSNGTGANYEQYF. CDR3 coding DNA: TGCGCCAGCAGCAACGGGACAGGGGCGAACTACGAGCAGTACTTC.

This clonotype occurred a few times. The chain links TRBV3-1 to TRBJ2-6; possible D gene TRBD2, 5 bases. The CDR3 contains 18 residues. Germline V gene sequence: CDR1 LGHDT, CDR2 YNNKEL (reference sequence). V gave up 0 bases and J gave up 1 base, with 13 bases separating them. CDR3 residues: CASSQDDRRASGANVLTF. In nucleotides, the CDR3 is TGTGCCAGCAGCCAAGATGATAGGCGGGCATCTGGGGCCAACGTCCTGACTTTC.

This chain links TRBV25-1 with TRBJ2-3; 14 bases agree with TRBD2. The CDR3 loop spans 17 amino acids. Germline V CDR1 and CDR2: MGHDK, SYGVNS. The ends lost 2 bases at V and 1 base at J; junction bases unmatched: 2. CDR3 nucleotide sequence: TGTGCCAGCAGTGAAGGGACTAGCGGGAGCCGCACAGATACGCAGTATTTT. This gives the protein CASSEGTSGSRTDTQYF.

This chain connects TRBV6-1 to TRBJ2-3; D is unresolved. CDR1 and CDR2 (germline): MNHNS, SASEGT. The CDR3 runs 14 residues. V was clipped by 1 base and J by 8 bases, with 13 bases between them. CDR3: CASSEEHLLPTQYF. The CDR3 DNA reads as TGTGCCAGCAGTGAAGAACACCTCTTGCCTACGCAGTATTTT.